This T cell receptor beta chain derives from a study of shared clonotypes between healthy human individuals. Study summary: Donor composition was a couple of women and a few men, aged 18 to 49. The study's findings and limits: A generally larger estimated richness was seen in naive subsets than in memory subsets.

Assay: immunoSEQ multiplex PCR; the TCRdb copy retains only in-frame clones and omits some. The sample yields 2 million to 2.5 million clones, roughly 95% seen once. There are 15 residues in the CDR3. V shed 10 bases and J shed 1 base, with 19 bases lying between them. Germline V gene data show CDR1 as MNHEY and CDR2 as SVGAGI. CD8 cells classed as naive were CD45RO-negative and positively selected for CCR7, excluding terminally differentiated effector memory CD45RA+ cells. Comments on this clone: Its antigen is unidentified.

The rearrangement uses TRBV6-5 and TRBJ1-2; possibly TRBD1 for D (5 bases). The TCR sequence derives from a man between 18 and 29 years old in good health. The sequencing sample was made of naive CD8+ T cells sorted from blood. The CDR3 nucleotides read TGTGCCACCACTACAGCCCACAGGAGTAACTATGGCTACACCTTC. Amino acid sequence: CATTTAHRSNYGYTF.